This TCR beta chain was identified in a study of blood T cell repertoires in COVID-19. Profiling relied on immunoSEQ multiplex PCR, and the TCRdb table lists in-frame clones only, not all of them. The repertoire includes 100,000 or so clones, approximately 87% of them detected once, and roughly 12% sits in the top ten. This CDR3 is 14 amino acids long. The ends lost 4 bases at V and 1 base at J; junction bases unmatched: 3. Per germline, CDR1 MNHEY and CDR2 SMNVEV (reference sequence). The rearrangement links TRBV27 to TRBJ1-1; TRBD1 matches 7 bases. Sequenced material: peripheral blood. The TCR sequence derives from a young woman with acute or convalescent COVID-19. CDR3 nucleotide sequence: TGTGCCAGCAGTTACGGGACAGCGAACACTGAAGCTTTCTTT. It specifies CASSYGTANTEAFF.